These 29 T cell receptor beta chains came from one sample sequenced in a study of blood T cell repertoires in COVID-19. The method was immunoSEQ multiplex PCR; TCRdb's version includes in-frame clones alone and lacks a portion of them. The sample gives fewer than 400,000 clones, under 90% of which show up once; about 1.8% is in the top ten. Sequences were obtained from PBMCs or T cells enriched from blood (not recorded which). The receptors were gathered from a woman aged 30 to 39 who had recovered from COVID-19.

The J gene is TRBJ2-2, the V gene TRBV7-6; no definite D call. CDR3 length: 13 amino acids. V was trimmed by 5 bases and J by 6 bases, leaving 10 bases between them. Per germline, CDR1 SGHVS and CDR2 FNYEAQ. CDR3 in amino acids: CASSRILSGELFF. Here the CDR3 DNA reads TGTGCCAGCAGCCGCATACTATCCGGGGAGCTGTTTTTT.

The chain carries TRBV7-8 and TRBJ1-6; weak D call: TRBD1 (5 bases). The CDR3 consists of 17 residues. Per germline, CDR1 SGHVS and CDR2 FQNEAQ. V dropped 2 bases and J dropped 0 bases, with 11 bases sitting between them. CDR3 region: CASSLPRVSSYNSPLHF. The DNA for the CDR3 is TGTGCCAGCAGCTTACCCAGGGTGAGCTCCTATAATTCACCCCTCCACTTT.

This clone was seen once. The chain has TRBV27 and TRBJ2-2, with 8 bases that match TRBD2. The CDR3 has 15 residues. Per the germline V gene, CDR1 is MNHEY and CDR2 is SMNVEV (reference sequence). V shed 5 bases, J shed 4 bases, and the junction held 6 bases outside the gene matches. The CDR3 loop reads CASSLIGGATGELFF. DNA of the CDR3: TGTGCCAGCAGTCTCATCGGGGGGGCCACCGGGGAGCTGTTTTTT.

The sample holds a few counts of this clone. V gene TRBV11-2 combines with J gene TRBJ1-1; D may be TRBD1 (5 bases). Germline CDR1 is SGHAT and CDR2 is FQNNGV. The CDR3 length is 18 residues. V lost 5 bases and J 0 bases, leaving 22 bases between the germline ends. The CDR3 nucleotides read TGTGCCAGCAGCCCAGGGTCTTTGGGATATTATTTGAACACTGAAGCTTTCTTT. Protein product: CASSPGSLGYYLNTEAFF.

This clone was seen just once. The chain employs TRBV28 and TRBJ2-7; a weak D match, TRBD1 (6 bases). Trimming stripped 2 bases from V and 0 bases from J, with 11 bases between. This CDR3 is built from 15 residues. CDR1 is MDHEN, CDR2 SYDVKM, per germline. CDR3 sequence (DNA): TGTGCCAGCAGTTTAGGCAGGGGCCGCTCCTACGAGCAGTACTTC. This sequence encodes CASSLGRGRSYEQYF. Variable domain in full (rest from reference TRBV28 and TRBJ2-7): DVKVTQSSRYLVKRTGEKVFLECVQDMDHENMFWYRQDPGLGLRLIYFSYDVKMKEKGDIPEGYSVSREKKERFSLILESASTNQTSMYLCASSLGRGRSYEQYFGPGTRLTVT.

The chain combines TRBV18 with TRBJ2-2; 9 nucleotides match TRBD1. V was pared by 4 bases and J by 5 bases, with 8 bases of the junction left unmatched. The germline V gene has CDR1 KGHSH and CDR2 LQKENI. This CDR3 is 16 amino acids long. CDR3 DNA: TGTGCCAGCTCACTTCGGACAGGGGTTAGGACCGGGGAGCTGTTTTTT. It is translated as CASSLRTGVRTGELFF. Supplemented by reference TRBV18 and TRBJ2-2, the full variable domain reads NAGVMQNPRHLVRRRGQEARLRCSPMKGHSHVYWYRQLPEEGLKFMVYLQKENIIDESGMPKERFSAEFPKEGPSILRIQQVVRGDSAAYFCASSLRTGVRTGELFFGEGSRLTVL.

The CDR3 DNA is TGTGCCAGCAGTCCGACTTCAGATACGCAGTATTTT. This sequence encodes CASSPTSDTQYF. The V gene is TRBV6-5, the J gene TRBJ2-3; D not resolved. V dropped 5 bases and J dropped 4 bases, with 7 bases sitting between them. Germline V gene data show CDR1 as MNHEY and CDR2 as SVGAGI. This CDR3 is built from 12 residues.

The genes are TRBV7-9 and TRBJ1-6; TRBD1 might be the D (6 bases). The length of the CDR3 is 14 residues. Germline CDR1 is SEHNR and CDR2 is FQNEAQ (reference sequence). Trimming pared 6 bases from V and 6 bases from J, leaving 12 bases between. CDR3: CASSLIQGNSPLHF. In DNA, the CDR3 is TGTGCCAGCAGTCTAATACAGGGTAATTCACCCCTCCACTTT.

The chain recombines TRBV7-3 with TRBJ1-5; D remains unclear. V shed 10 bases and J shed 1 base, with 20 bases lying between them. The germline V gene encodes CDR1 SGHTA and CDR2 FQGTGA. This CDR3 is built from 16 residues. For the CDR3, the DNA is TGTGCCACCCCGGGGTCGTGTCCTCTGAGCAATCAGCCCCAGCATTTT. This sequence encodes CATPGSCPLSNQPQHF.

The chain employs TRBV24-1 and TRBJ1-1, with a possible D match to TRBD1 (6 bases). V dropped 7 bases and J dropped 7 bases, with 15 bases sitting between them. Per the germline V gene, CDR1 is KGHDR and CDR2 is SFDVKD. The CDR3 loop spans 13 amino acids. The chain's CDR3 is CATRGGAPVEAFF. The CDR3 DNA follows: TGTGCCACCAGGGGGGGGGCTCCGGTTGAAGCTTTCTTT.

The V call is TRBV19, the J call TRBJ2-1; D is unclear. CDR1 and CDR2 (germline): LNHDA, SQIVND (reference sequence). The CDR3 sequence is 13 residues long. Trimming removed 8 bases at V and 4 bases at J, with 12 bases between. CDR3 residues: CASSEIVYNEQFF. The CDR3 DNA reads as TGTGCCAGTTCCGAGATCGTTTACAATGAGCAGTTCTTC.

The sample holds a few counts of this clone. The V call is TRBV10-3, the J call TRBJ1-2; D gene unclear. Trimming pared 3 bases from V and 12 bases from J, leaving 11 bases between. CDR3 length: 11 amino acids. Germline CDR1 is ENHRY and CDR2 is SYGVKD. In DNA, the CDR3 is TGTGCCATCAGTGACAACAACAGAAACACCTTC. It yields the protein CAISDNNRNTF.

This clone was detected only a few times. J is TRBJ1-1 and V is TRBV7-2; no clear D. The V end was cut by 6 bases, the J end by 2 bases, with 13 bases between. Germline V gene sequence: CDR1 SGHTA, CDR2 FQGNSA. The CDR3 totals 14 residues. CDR3 sequence: CASRYTPDNTEAFF. In DNA, the CDR3 is TGTGCCAGCAGATATACACCTGATAACACTGAAGCTTTCTTT.

The rearrangement links TRBV27 to TRBJ1-1, with TRBD1 identical over 8 bases. Losses at the gene ends were 0 bases for V and 10 bases for J; bases not matched to a gene: 28. The CDR3 is 21 residues long. Per the germline V gene, CDR1 is MNHEY and CDR2 is SMNVEV (reference sequence). The CDR3 reads CASSLSDPRRTGFIVYSGAFF. The CDR3 nucleotides read TGTGCCAGCAGTTTATCCGATCCGAGAAGGACAGGGTTTATTGTTTATAGCGGAGCTTTCTTT.

The V gene is TRBV15, the J gene TRBJ1-1; TRBD1 matches 7 bases. The V gene end was trimmed by 1 base and the J gene end by 1 base; junction bases not matched to a gene: 6. CDR1 and CDR2 from the germline V gene are LNHNV and YYDKDF (reference sequence). This CDR3 has 16 amino acids. CDR3 region: CATSRGAGQRNTEAFF. The CDR3 bases are TGTGCCACCAGCAGAGGTGCGGGACAGCGGAACACTGAAGCTTTCTTT.

This chain uses TRBV6-5 with TRBJ2-5, with 7 bases matching TRBD1. The CDR3 has 14 amino acids. The germline V gene encodes CDR1 MNHEY and CDR2 SVGAGI. The junction had 3 bases not matched to a gene; V was cut back by 0 bases and J by 5 bases. CDR3 coding DNA: TGTGCCAGCAGTTACTCACAGGGGACGGAGACCCAGTACTTC. Encoded protein: CASSYSQGTETQYF.

V is TRBV30 and J is TRBJ1-2, with TRBD1 matching over 8 bases. Germline trimming cut 5 bases from V and 5 bases from J; bases unmatched to any gene: 10. The CDR3 length is 14 residues. Looked up from germline, CDR1 is GTSNPN and CDR2 is SVGIG (reference sequence). DNA of the CDR3: TGTGCCTGGGGGAGGACAGGGCGTTTTTATGGCTACACCTTC. Protein product: CAWGRTGRFYGYTF.

This chain uses TRBV28 with TRBJ1-1, with 7 positions matching TRBD1. Trimming cost V 2 bases and J 3 bases; bases outside gene matches: 9. CDR3 length: 16 residues. The germline V gene has CDR1 MDHEN and CDR2 SYDVKM. CDR3 in amino acids: CASSLSRRGRHTEAFF. The CDR3 DNA reads as TGTGCCAGCAGTTTAAGTAGGAGGGGGCGTCACACTGAAGCTTTCTTT.

The V call is TRBV19, the J call TRBJ2-1; 10 nucleotides match TRBD2. The trim removed 7 bases at V and 3 bases at J, leaving 9 bases unmatched. The CDR3 consists of 16 residues. Germline CDR1 is LNHDA and CDR2 is SQIVND (reference sequence). CDR3 coding DNA: TGTGCCAGTACCTCAATATTAGCGGGAGGCTACAATGAGCAGTTCTTC. Residues: CASTSILAGGYNEQFF.

The chain recombines TRBV30 with TRBJ1-2; 8 positions agree with TRBD1. CDR1 is GTSNPN, CDR2 SVGIG, per germline (reference sequence). V gave up 1 base and J gave up 7 bases; unmatched junction bases: 8. CDR3 length: 14 amino acids. The CDR3 bases are TGTGCCTGGAGTGCCTTGTCAGGGGGCTCTGGCTACACCTTC. Amino acids: CAWSALSGGSGYTF.

This clone was counted a single time. The J gene is TRBJ2-2, the V gene TRBV5-1; 8 nucleotides line up with TRBD1. The CDR3 is made up of 15 amino acids. Germline V gene data show CDR1 as SGHRS and CDR2 as YFSETQ. Unmatched junction bases numbered 8, after V lost 0 bases and J lost 10 bases. CDR3 in DNA: TGCGCCAGCAGCTTGGCGGACAGGGAAACGCAGGAGCTGTTTTTT. This gives the protein CASSLADRETQELFF.

The gene calls are TRBV6-5 and TRBJ1-2, with D uncertain. The CDR3 spans 15 residues. CDR1 MNHEY and CDR2 SVGAGI come from the germline V gene. Trimming shortened V by 4 bases and J by 1 base, and 13 bases separated the two germline ends. CDR3 nucleotide sequence: TGTGCCAGCAGTTCTCCGGCTCGGGGTAACTATGGCTACACCTTC. Translated, it gives CASSSPARGNYGYTF.

This sequence joins TRBV28 and TRBJ1-6; 8 bases map to TRBD1. Germline V gene sequence: CDR1 MDHEN, CDR2 SYDVKM. V lost 8 bases and J lost 7; bases outside the gene matches: 10. The CDR3 spans 15 residues. The CDR3 sequence is CASRNSGGGNSPLHF. DNA for the CDR3: TGTGCCAGCCGCAATTCAGGGGGCGGGAATTCACCCCTCCACTTT.

The chain carries TRBV28 and TRBJ2-3; maybe TRBD2 (6 bases). Per the germline V gene, CDR1 is MDHEN and CDR2 is SYDVKM. Trimming took 2 bases from V and 10 from J, leaving 13 bases between them. This CDR3 has 13 amino acids. DNA of the CDR3: TGTGCCAGCAGTTTAAGGAGGAGGGGTGCGCAGTATTTT. This translates into CASSLRRRGAQYF.

This sequence joins TRBV5-1 and TRBJ1-5; tentative D call: TRBD1 (6 bases). CDR3 size: 14 residues. The V and J ends lost 5 bases and 7 bases respectively, with 16 bases between them. Per germline, CDR1 SGHRS and CDR2 YFSETQ. The CDR3 coding sequence is TGCGCCAGCAGTAGGGGGGGGGCGAACCAGCCCCAGCATTTT. Amino acids: CASSRGGANQPQHF.

CDR3 sequence reads: CASSQDTGTLYGYTF. In DNA form, the CDR3 reads TGTGCCAGCAGCCAAGACACAGGTACACTCTATGGCTACACCTTC. This chain uses TRBV3-1 (or the pseudogene TRBV3-2) with TRBJ1-2; D may be TRBD1 (5 bases). CDR3 length: 15 amino acids. Per germline, CDR1 LGHDT and CDR2 YNNKEL (reference sequence). Between the trimmed V and J ends, which lost 0 bases and 4 bases, there was a span of 12 bases.

The rearrangement joins TRBV7-9 to TRBJ1-2; D unclear. The CDR3 is made up of 13 amino acids. Germline CDR1 and CDR2: SEHNR and FQNEAQ (reference sequence). The V gene lost 5 bases and the J gene lost 6 bases, with 13 bases spanning the gap. The CDR3, as DNA: TGTGCCAGCAGCCCCTATCACGGGAATGGCTACACCTTC. It yields the protein CASSPYHGNGYTF.

V usage is TRBV5-1 and J usage is TRBJ1-5; the D is unclear. CDR1 is SGHRS, CDR2 YFSETQ, per germline. This CDR3 contains 15 residues. V dropped 0 bases and J dropped 6 bases, with 13 bases sitting between them. The CDR3 DNA reads as TGCGCCAGCAGCTTGGGAGGCAGTAGCGGTCAGCCCCAGCATTTT. It translates to CASSLGGSSGQPQHF.

In regard to this clone: Other nucleotide sequences in the sample specify the same CDR3. The V call is TRBV15, the J call TRBJ2-7; 11 nucleotides agree with TRBD2. Germline V lookup: CDR1 LNHNV, CDR2 YYDKDF (reference sequence). Trimming took 1 base from V and 4 from J; bases not matched to a gene: 6. The CDR3 extends over 16 amino acids. The CDR3 DNA reads as TGTGCCACCAGCAGAGGCAGGACTAGCGGGTCATACGAGCAGTACTTC. Translated: CATSRGRTSGSYEQYF.